These 25 T cell receptor beta chains were all obtained from the same sample, sequenced in a study of cytomegalovirus exposure and HLA in healthy donors. The PCR used 60 Vbeta and 13 Jbeta primers. Using immunoSEQ multiplex PCR, the repertoire was profiled, and TCRdb retains in-frame clones only, with some absent. The sample has roughly 200,000 clones; 82% are singletons. Source material: PBMCs. These receptors came from a woman aged 40 to 50 in good health and CMV-seronegative.

This clone was counted a few times. V usage is TRBV27 and J usage is TRBJ2-7, with D maybe TRBD1 (7 bases). Germline values: CDR1 MNHEY, CDR2 SMNVEV (reference sequence). The CDR3 is made up of 15 amino acids. Trimming left V 3 bases short and J 1 base short, with 13 bases between. CDR3 residues: CASSFRRGVSYEQYF. CDR3 nucleotide sequence: TGTGCCAGCAGTTTCCGCAGGGGGGTTTCCTACGAGCAGTACTTC.

This rearrangement joins TRBV4-1 to TRBJ1-4; D not resolved. Trimming took 6 bases from V and 3 from J, leaving 17 bases between them. The CDR3 is 16 residues long. Germline V gives CDR1 MGHRA, CDR2 YSYEKL. The CDR3 spells CASRQPTGSSNEKLFF. CDR3 bases: TGCGCCAGCAGGCAACCTACGGGGTCTTCTAATGAAAAACTGTTTTTT.

This chain joins TRBV7-6 and TRBJ2-7, with D maybe TRBD1 (5 bases). Per the germline V gene, CDR1 is SGHVS and CDR2 is FNYEAQ. The CDR3 contains 12 residues. Between the trimmed V and J ends, which lost 5 bases and 5 bases, there was a span of 10 bases. The CDR3 region has the DNA TGTGCCAGCAGCAAAGGGGTCCACGAGCAGTACTTC. Translation gives CASSKGVHEQYF.

The chain uses TRBV5-1 and TRBJ2-3, with 8 positions matching TRBD2. The CDR3 consists of 15 residues. The germline V gene has CDR1 SGHRS and CDR2 YFSETQ. Germline trimming cut 4 bases from V and 2 bases from J; bases unmatched to any gene: 6. CDR3 sequence reads: CASSLTSGHTDTQYF. Written as DNA, the CDR3 is TGCGCCAGCAGCCTTACTAGCGGTCACACAGATACGCAGTATTTT.

The chain joins TRBV11-2 to TRBJ2-1, with D perhaps TRBD1 (5 bases). V lost 8 bases to trimming and J lost 7 bases, with 15 bases between them. Germline V gives CDR1 SGHAT, CDR2 FQNNGV. This CDR3 contains 13 residues. CDR3: CASWSWGSNEQFF. CDR3 coding DNA: TGTGCCAGCTGGTCTTGGGGCTCTAATGAGCAGTTCTTC.

The J gene is TRBJ1-1, the V gene TRBV14, with D unclear. The CDR3 contains 13 residues. Trimming cost V 3 bases and J 5 bases, with 10 bases left between them. Looked up from germline, CDR1 is SGHDN and CDR2 is FVKESK. The CDR3 DNA follows: TGTGCCAGCAGCCAGGGAGTTTGGACTGAAGCTTTCTTT. This encodes CASSQGVWTEAFF.

V usage is TRBV5-1 and J usage is TRBJ2-3, with 10 bases that match TRBD2. This CDR3 spans 15 amino acids. V dropped 9 bases and J dropped 5; count of bases not matched to a gene: 12. Germline assignment: CDR1 SGHRS and CDR2 YFSETQ. CDR3 region: CATTIAGGVLDTQYF. DNA for the CDR3: TGCGCCACCACCATAGCGGGAGGCGTCTTAGATACGCAGTATTTT.

CDR3 nucleotide sequence: TGTGCCAGCAGCCTAAATGGCGGTAGCACAGATACGCAGTATTTT. Translation: CASSLNGGSTDTQYF. V and J are TRBV6-1 and TRBJ2-3; D is ambiguous. This CDR3 region has 15 residues. V lost 6 bases and J lost 0, with 13 bases in between. Per germline, CDR1 MNHNS and CDR2 SASEGT.

This clone has only one observation. This chain connects TRBV4-1 to TRBJ1-2; D uncertain. The V gene's germline CDR1 is MGHRA and CDR2 YSYEKL. The V gene lost 4 bases and the J gene lost 4 bases, with 10 bases spanning the gap. The CDR3 is 13 residues long. CDR3 protein: CASSPQPSYGYTF. DNA for the CDR3: TGCGCCAGCAGCCCACAACCATCCTATGGCTACACCTTC.

The chain employs TRBV6-5 and TRBJ2-7, with 11 bases lining up with TRBD1. This CDR3 region has 15 residues. Germline CDR1 is MNHEY and CDR2 is SVGAGI. Trimming removed 6 bases from V and 3 bases from J; junction bases left unmatched: 7. CDR3 residues: CASRTTGTGGYEQYF. In DNA, the CDR3 is TGTGCCAGCAGGACTACCGGGACAGGGGGCTACGAGCAGTACTTC.

The chain has TRBV19 and TRBJ1-5, with 7 bases that match TRBD1. Germline CDR1 and CDR2: LNHDA and SQIVND (reference sequence). This CDR3 has 15 amino acids. V was clipped by 5 bases and J by 3 bases; unmatched bases: 7. This chain's CDR3 is CASSVGTVINQPQHF. In DNA, the CDR3 is TGTGCCAGTAGTGTTGGGACAGTCATCAATCAGCCCCAGCATTTT.

V is TRBV18 and J is TRBJ2-2; 8 bases line up with TRBD2. This CDR3 comprises 15 residues. Germline trimming cut 4 bases from V and 5 bases from J; bases unmatched to any gene: 6. Germline V CDR1 and CDR2: KGHSH, LQKENI. The CDR3, as DNA: TGTGCCAGCTCACTGAGCGGGAGAGGGACCGGGGAGCTGTTTTTT. Translating gives CASSLSGRGTGELFF.

The chain couples TRBV7-8 to TRBJ2-7, with TRBD1 matching 8 bases. The CDR3 is made up of 15 amino acids. The germline gives CDR1 SGHVS, CDR2 FQNEAQ. The trim removed 6 bases at V and 4 bases at J, leaving 11 bases unmatched. CDR3 bases: TGTGCCAGCAGATACGGACAGGGCACCCATTACGAGCAGTACTTC. Translated: CASRYGQGTHYEQYF.

The CDR3 loop reads CASSSVRTNPPYGYTF. The CDR3 DNA sequence: TGTGCCAGCAGTTCCGTTAGGACAAACCCCCCCTATGGCTACACCTTC. This chain joins TRBV27 and TRBJ1-2; D is possibly TRBD1 (5 bases). This CDR3 has 16 residues. Per germline, CDR1 MNHEY and CDR2 SMNVEV (reference sequence). Trimming removed 4 bases at V and 4 bases at J, with 19 bases between.

This clone has only one observation. This chain joins TRBV4-1 and TRBJ2-7; possibly TRBD1 for D (5 bases). This CDR3 contains 14 residues. Trimming took off 1 base at V and 2 bases at J, with 9 bases between the two ends. Germline V gene lookup returns CDR1 MGHRA and CDR2 YSYEKL. The CDR3 DNA sequence: TGCGCCAGCAGCCAAGGGGGCACTACCTACGAGCAGTACTTC. It codes for CASSQGGTTYEQYF.

The J gene is TRBJ2-7, the V gene TRBV29-1; 7 nucleotides agree with TRBD1. The V gene end was trimmed by 1 base and the J gene end by 0 bases; junction bases not matched to a gene: 9. This CDR3 has 16 residues. Germline CDR1 SQVTM, CDR2 ANQGSEA. CDR3 DNA sequence: TGCAGCGTTGAAGGGACAGGCCAAAGAAGCTCCTACGAGCAGTACTTC. Amino acid sequence: CSVEGTGQRSSYEQYF.

About this clone: A junction boundary mismatches the germline segment, possibly from a read error. This chain connects TRBV5-1 to TRBJ2-7, with 8 bases that match TRBD2. Germline V lookup: CDR1 SGHRS, CDR2 YFSETQ. The CDR3 contains 15 residues. Here the CDR3 DNA reads TGCGCCAGCAGTTTGGAGCAGCGGGGGACCTACGAGCAGTACTTC. Its translation is CASSLEQRGTYEQYF. Based on the CDR3 plus reference TRBV5-1 and TRBJ2-7, the full variable domain is KAGVTQTPRYLIKTRGQQVTLSCSPISGHRSVSWYQQTPGQGLQFLFEYFSETQRNKGNFPGRFSGRQFSNSRSEMNVSTLELGDSALYLCASSLEQRGTYEQYFGPGTRLTVT.

The V gene is TRBV18, the J gene TRBJ1-4; TRBD1 matches at 7 bases. Germline loops: CDR1 KGHSH, CDR2 LQKENI. The ends lost 2 bases at V and 0 bases at J; junction bases unmatched: 0. This CDR3 has 15 residues. CDR3 bases: TGTGCCAGCTCACCAGGGACAGCAACTAATGAAAAACTGTTTTTT. Residues: CASSPGTATNEKLFF. Complete variable domain (other parts from reference TRBV18 and TRBJ1-4): NAGVMQNPRHLVRRRGQEARLRCSPMKGHSHVYWYRQLPEEGLKFMVYLQKENIIDESGMPKERFSAEFPKEGPSILRIQQVVRGDSAAYFCASSPGTATNEKLFFGSGTQLSVL.

V is TRBV5-4 and J is TRBJ1-4; 10 bases map to TRBD1. CDR3 length: 16 residues. After removal of 2 bases from V and 8 bases from J, the junction contained 9 bases not matched to a gene. CDR1 SGHNT and CDR2 YYREEE come from the germline V gene (reference sequence). CDR3 DNA sequence: TGTGCCAGCAGCTTCGGGGGACAGGGGAATTACGAAAAACTGTTTTTT. Protein: CASSFGGQGNYEKLFF.

This sequence joins TRBV27 and TRBJ2-7, with D possibly matching TRBD1 (6 bases). The CDR3 spans 16 residues. Trimming took 4 bases from V and 3 from J, leaving 19 bases between them. Germline V gene sequence: CDR1 MNHEY, CDR2 SMNVEV (reference sequence). As DNA, the CDR3 is TGTGCCAGCAGTTCACCGGGGACAACGAAGGGCTACGAGCAGTACTTC. It translates to CASSSPGTTKGYEQYF.

This clone showed up just once. The chain is built from TRBV27 and TRBJ2-3; 7 nucleotides line up with TRBD2. CDR3 length: 17 residues. From germline, CDR1 is MNHEY and CDR2 SMNVEV (reference sequence). Trimming removed 3 bases from V and 0 bases from J; junction bases left unmatched: 9. CDR3 region: CASSLAGVPTSTDTQYF. The CDR3 DNA reads as TGTGCCAGCAGTTTGGCGGGAGTTCCCACTAGCACAGATACGCAGTATTTT.

V usage is TRBV5-4 and J usage is TRBJ1-2, with TRBD1 matching 8 bases. This CDR3 region has 14 residues. J lost 5 bases, V lost 4 bases, and 7 bases had no gene match. CDR1 SGHNT and CDR2 YYREEE come from the germline V gene (reference sequence). CDR3 bases: TGTGCCAGCAGCGCCGGGACAGGACGATATGGCTACACCTTC. This translates into CASSAGTGRYGYTF.

This chain joins TRBV7-8 and TRBJ2-2; TRBD2 matches at 8 bases. The CDR3 has 15 residues. Germline loops: CDR1 SGHVS, CDR2 FQNEAQ. V shed 5 bases and J 4 bases; nucleotides not matched to a gene: 6. The CDR3 bases are TGTGCCAGCAGCCCAAGCGGGAGCGGCACCGGGGAGCTGTTTTTT. It translates to CASSPSGSGTGELFF.

This clone was observed a few times. This sample also contains other DNA sequences that code for the same CDR3. The chain employs TRBV10-1 and TRBJ1-1, with D perhaps TRBD1 (5 bases). Trimming took off 0 bases at V and 7 bases at J, with 9 bases between the two ends. Germline assignment: CDR1 WNHNN and CDR2 SYGVQD (reference sequence). The CDR3 runs to 13 residues. CDR3 in amino acids: CASSESGQGEAFF. The CDR3, as DNA: TGCGCCAGCAGTGAGTCTGGGCAGGGTGAAGCTTTCTTT.

The gene calls are TRBV10-3 and TRBJ2-7, with D perhaps matching TRBD1 (5 bases). Germline lookup yields CDR1 ENHRY and CDR2 SYGVKD. The V gene lost 3 bases and the J gene lost 4 bases, with 25 bases spanning the gap. This CDR3 contains 18 residues. The CDR3 DNA is TGTGCCATCAGTGAAGGGCTAGTAACCTCTACACAGGAGTACGAGCAGTACTTC. It specifies CAISEGLVTSTQEYEQYF.